This is a list of T cell receptor beta chains from one sample in a study of blood T cell repertoires in COVID-19. The protocol was immunoSEQ multiplex PCR, while the TCRdb copy is restricted to in-frame clones and leaves out a portion. The data show more than 250,000 clones, roughly 91% seen once. The source material was peripheral blood. These receptors were collected from a man aged 50 to 60 with active or convalescent COVID-19. CDR3s include the opening cysteine and the closing phenylalanine or tryptophan. Fields, in order: D gene, clone size, J gene, V gene, CDR3 length, CDR3 DNA, CDR3 protein. A D gene is named only where the DNA matches it firmly. Clone size is shown for a subset of rows, as once, few, many or a class of expanded clone.

>-|-|TRBJ1-1|TRBV4-2|15
TGTGCCAGCAGCCAAGAATCGCACATGAACACTGAAGCTTTCTTT
CASSQESHMNTEAFF
>-|-|TRBJ1-5|TRBV7-2|13
TGTGCCAGCAGCCAGATCCAGGATCAGCCCCAGCATTTT
CASSQIQDQPQHF
>TRBD1|-|TRBJ1-2|TRBV9|18
TGTGCCAGCAGCGTAGCTTTTACAGGGGCCTCCGAGAACTATGGCTACACCTTC
CASSVAFTGASENYGYTF
>-|-|TRBJ2-7|TRBV5-5|16
TGTGCCAGCAGCTTGAACCCCGGGACTCTCTACTACGAGCAGTACTTC
CASSLNPGTLYYEQYF
>-|-|TRBJ1-5|TRBV7-9|13
TGTGCCAGCAGCTTAGGGCAGTATCAGCCCCAGCATTTT
CASSLGQYQPQHF
>-|once|TRBJ2-2|TRBV7-8|18
TGTGCCAGCAGCTTTGGCCGGGGTCCCAAGGGAAGCACCGGGGAGCTGTTTTTT
CASSFGRGPKGSTGELFF
>-|-|TRBJ1-3|TRBV28|15
TGTGCCAGCAGTTGGGAACAGGGTGCTGGAAACACCATATATTTT
CASSWEQGAGNTIYF
>-|few|TRBJ1-4|TRBV5-4|14
TGTGCCAGCAGCTTGAGCACAGACAGTGAAAAACTGTTTTTT
CASSLSTDSEKLFF
>-|-|TRBJ2-5|TRBV29-1|13
TGCAGCGTCCCCCGCCGGGGGCAAGAGACCCAGTACTTC
CSVPRRGQETQYF
>-|-|TRBJ1-1|TRBV7-7|15
TGTGCTAGCAGCTCTCGCAGGGCGAGAAACACTGAAGCTTTCTTT
CASSSRRARNTEAFF
>-|-|TRBJ1-4|TRBV29-1|14
TGCAGCGTTGTTATGCCTTCGGGGAATGAAAAACTGTTTTTT
CSVVMPSGNEKLFF
>-|few|TRBJ1-1|TRBV12-3/TRBV12-4|13
TGTGCCAGCAGCTATGGGGGGGATTCTGAAGCTTTCTTT
CASSYGGDSEAFF
>TRBD1|-|TRBJ2-7|TRBV4-2|16
TGTGCCAGCAGCCAGGGACAGTCTTCTATATCCTACGAGCAGTACTTC
CASSQGQSSISYEQYF